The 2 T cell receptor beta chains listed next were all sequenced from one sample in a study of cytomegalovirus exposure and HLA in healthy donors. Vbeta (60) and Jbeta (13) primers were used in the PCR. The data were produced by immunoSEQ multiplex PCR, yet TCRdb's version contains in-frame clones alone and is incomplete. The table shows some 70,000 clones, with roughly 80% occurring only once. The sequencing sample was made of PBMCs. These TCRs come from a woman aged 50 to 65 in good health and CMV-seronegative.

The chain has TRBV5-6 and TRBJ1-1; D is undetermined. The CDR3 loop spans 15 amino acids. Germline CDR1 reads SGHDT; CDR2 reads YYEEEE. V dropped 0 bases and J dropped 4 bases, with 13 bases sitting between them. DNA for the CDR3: TGTGCCAGCAGCTTGGTAGCGGAATCGGGCACTGAAGCTTTCTTT. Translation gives CASSLVAESGTEAFF.

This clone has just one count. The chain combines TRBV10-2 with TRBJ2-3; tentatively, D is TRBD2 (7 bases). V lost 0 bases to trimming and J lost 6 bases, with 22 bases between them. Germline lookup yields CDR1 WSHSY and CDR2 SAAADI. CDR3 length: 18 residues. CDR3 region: CASSESTGGGGLEDTQYF. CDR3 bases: TGCGCCAGCAGTGAGTCGACTGGGGGGGGCGGTTTGGAGGATACGCAGTATTTT.